The 31 T cell receptor beta chains below were found in one sample sequenced in a study of cytomegalovirus exposure and HLA in healthy donors. Profiling relied on immunoSEQ multiplex PCR, and the TCRdb table lists in-frame clones only, not all of them. The sample shows some 210,000 clones, around four fifths of them seen only once. Sequenced material: PBMCs. These receptors all stem from a woman aged 18-29 years in good health and CMV-seronegative.

The gene calls are TRBV12-5 and TRBJ1-5; no clear D. CDR3 size: 12 residues. Germline CDR1 and CDR2: LGHNT and FRNRAP. With 2 bases removed from V and 5 bases from J, the gap between germline ends came to 4 bases. CDR3 coding DNA: TGTGCTAGTGGTTTGACCGATCAGCCCCAGCATTTT. It is translated as CASGLTDQPQHF.

CDR3 nucleotide sequence: TGTGCCAGTACGAGAAGGGTGTACGAGCAGTACTTC. Translation gives CASTRRVYEQYF. The chain employs TRBV28 and TRBJ2-7; no clear D gene. This CDR3 is 12 amino acids long. Germline V gives CDR1 MDHEN, CDR2 SYDVKM. Trimming pared 9 bases from V and 4 bases from J, leaving 13 bases between.

CDR3 nucleotide sequence: TGTGCCATCAGTGAGTCGACGGACGGGCCCTACGAGCAGTACTTC. Translated: CAISESTDGPYEQYF. V and J are TRBV10-3 and TRBJ2-7; D gene unclear. The CDR3 length is 15 residues. V was shortened by 0 bases and J by 2 bases, with 11 bases between the two germline ends. Per the germline V gene, CDR1 is ENHRY and CDR2 is SYGVKD.

The CDR3 spells CATSRDRQGSIQYF. The CDR3 coding sequence is TGTGCCACCAGCAGAGATCGTCAGGGGAGCATTCAGTACTTC. The J gene is TRBJ2-4, the V gene TRBV15; weak D call: TRBD1 (6 bases). CDR1 is LNHNV and CDR2 is YYDKDF in the germline V gene (reference sequence). Trimming left V 0 bases short and J 9 bases short, with 12 bases between. This CDR3 has 14 residues.

The rearrangement joins TRBV25-1 to TRBJ1-2; D possibly corresponds to TRBD1 (5 bases). CDR3 length: 16 residues. Trimming removed 4 bases at V and 4 bases at J, with 19 bases between. The germline V gene encodes CDR1 MGHDK and CDR2 SYGVNS. The CDR3 DNA reads TGTGCCAGCAGTGCTCGCGTGGGGGGGGATGTCTATGGCTACACCTTC. Protein: CASSARVGGDVYGYTF.

The CDR3 is CASSYSPQGYEKLFF. The CDR3 coding sequence is TGTGCCAGCAGTTACAGCCCCCAGGGGTACGAAAAACTGTTTTTT. The chain employs TRBV6-5 and TRBJ1-4; maybe TRBD1 (6 bases). This CDR3 has 15 residues. In germline, CDR1 is MNHEY, CDR2 SVGAGI. The ends were cut back, 2 bases at V and 8 bases at J, with 15 bases in the middle.

As DNA, the CDR3 is TGCGCCAGCAGCCAAGCCGGGGGCAACACTGAAGCTTTCTTT. Amino acids: CASSQAGGNTEAFF. The rearrangement joins TRBV4-1 to TRBJ1-1; a weak D match, TRBD1 (6 bases). The CDR3 is 14 residues long. Germline V gives CDR1 MGHRA, CDR2 YSYEKL. V gave up 1 base and J gave up 2 bases, with 8 bases separating them.

The chain joins TRBV2 to TRBJ1-1; D remains ambiguous. The CDR3 covers 13 residues. Trimming shortened V by 5 bases and J by 1 base, and 8 bases separated the two germline ends. CDR1 and CDR2 (germline): SNHLY, FYNNEI. Written as DNA, the CDR3 is TGTGCCAGCAGTCCAGATACGAACACTGAAGCTTTCTTT. Its translation: CASSPDTNTEAFF.

CDR3 bases: TGTGCCAGCAGTGAATGGGGCGATTCCAATGAGCAGTTCTTC. Amino acids: CASSEWGDSNEQFF. The chain employs TRBV25-1 and TRBJ2-1; D might be TRBD1 (5 bases). Trimming removed 1 base at V and 6 bases at J, with 10 bases between. Per germline, CDR1 MGHDK and CDR2 SYGVNS. The CDR3 runs 14 residues.

The V gene is TRBV20-1, the J gene TRBJ2-7; D remains unclear. The CDR3 contains 10 residues. V gave up 3 bases and J gave up 9 bases, with 9 bases separating them. CDR1 is DFQATT and CDR2 is SNEGSKA in the germline V gene (reference sequence). The CDR3 protein is CSASNLVQYF. The CDR3 bases are TGCAGTGCTAGTAATCTCGTGCAGTACTTC.

V usage is TRBV6-1 and J usage is TRBJ2-3, with D tentatively TRBD2 (5 bases). V shed 4 bases and J shed 1 base, with 21 bases lying between them. The germline gives CDR1 MNHNS, CDR2 SASEGT. The CDR3 totals 18 residues. The CDR3 region is CASSVRLTSSKGTDTQYF. CDR3 coding DNA: TGTGCCAGCAGTGTGCGACTAACCAGCTCTAAAGGCACAGATACGCAGTATTTT.

The V and J genes are TRBV6-1 and TRBJ1-2, with D hard to call. V dropped 5 bases and J dropped 0 bases, with 13 bases sitting between them. Germline loops: CDR1 MNHNS, CDR2 SASEGT. The CDR3 contains 15 residues. DNA of the CDR3: TGTGCCAGCAGTTCCCCCTCCGGGTCTAACTATGGCTACACCTTC. Amino acids: CASSSPSGSNYGYTF.

V usage is TRBV30 and J usage is TRBJ2-7, with TRBD1 matching 8 bases. The CDR3 covers 11 residues. Germline V gene lookup returns CDR1 GTSNPN and CDR2 SVGIG (reference sequence). Trimming removed 4 bases from V and 4 bases from J; junction bases left unmatched: 0. The CDR3 here is CAWNRGYEQYF. The DNA of the CDR3 is TGTGCCTGGAACAGGGGGTACGAGCAGTACTTC.

The chain is built from TRBV19 and TRBJ1-3; maybe TRBD1 (5 bases). CDR1 and CDR2 from the germline V gene are LNHDA and SQIVND (reference sequence). This CDR3 contains 14 residues. V was trimmed by 3 bases and J by 4 bases, leaving 10 bases between them. In nucleotides, the CDR3 is TGTGCCAGTAGTATGTCAGGGATCGGAAACACCATATATTTT. It yields the protein CASSMSGIGNTIYF.

V usage is TRBV10-2 and J usage is TRBJ1-4; D is undetermined. Germline V gene sequence: CDR1 WSHSY, CDR2 SAAADI. CDR3 length equals 17 residues. Trimming cost V 3 bases and J 3 bases, with 17 bases left between them. Written as DNA, the CDR3 is TGCGCCAGCAGTGACCTCCGGACGGGGAGCCCTAATGAAAAACTGTTTTTT. It yields the protein CASSDLRTGSPNEKLFF.

A few counts support this clone. V and J are TRBV14 and TRBJ1-2, with D uncertain. CDR3 size: 11 residues. The V gene lost 4 bases and the J gene lost 4 bases, with 4 bases spanning the gap. Germline lookup yields CDR1 SGHDN and CDR2 FVKESK. CDR3 protein: CASSRGYGYTF. In DNA, the CDR3 is TGTGCCAGCAGCCGCGGCTATGGCTACACCTTC.

CDR3 region: CASSLALAGGRAEQFF. CDR3 in DNA: TGTGCCAGCAGCTTGGCACTAGCGGGGGGACGGGCTGAGCAGTTCTTC. The chain employs TRBV5-6 and TRBJ2-1; 12 nucleotides align to TRBD2. CDR3 size: 16 residues. V lost 0 bases and J lost 9; bases outside the gene matches: 7. The germline V gene has CDR1 SGHDT and CDR2 YYEEEE. Looking up the rest from reference TRBV5-6 and TRBJ2-1 gives the full variable domain: DAGVTQSPTHLIKTRGQQVTLRCSPKSGHDTVSWYQQALGQGPQFIFQYYEEEERQRGNFPDRFSGHQFPNYSSELNVNALLLGDSALYLCASSLALAGGRAEQFFGPGTRLTVL.

The chain combines TRBV27 with TRBJ1-5; maybe TRBD1 (5 bases). The ends were cut back, 1 base at V and 6 bases at J, with 7 bases in the middle. The CDR3 length is 13 residues. Germline CDR1 MNHEY, CDR2 SMNVEV (reference sequence). The CDR3 DNA reads TGTGCCAGCAGTTTATGGGGGTCTCAGCCCCAGCATTTT. This encodes CASSLWGSQPQHF.

The CDR3 spells CASSLLAGHTDTQYF. As DNA, the CDR3 is TGTGCCAGCAGCTTACTAGCGGGGCACACAGATACGCAGTATTTT. V and J are TRBV2 and TRBJ2-3, with 10 bases aligning to TRBD2. With 6 bases clipped from V and 2 bases from J, the junction kept 5 bases outside the gene matches. Germline values: CDR1 SNHLY, CDR2 FYNNEI. The CDR3 covers 15 residues.

V gene TRBV6-1 combines with J gene TRBJ2-1; D not resolved. Deletions cut 2 bases from V and 5 bases from J, with 16 bases between. The CDR3 runs 16 residues. The germline CDR1 and CDR2 sequences are MNHNS and SASEGT. The CDR3 protein is CASSEQVLSGHNEQFF. The CDR3 nucleotides are TGTGCCAGCAGTGAACAAGTCCTGAGTGGCCACAATGAGCAGTTCTTC.

This sequence joins TRBV5-1 and TRBJ1-2, with D perhaps matching TRBD1 (6 bases). V was shortened by 4 bases and J by 3 bases, with 10 bases between the two germline ends. The CDR3 has 13 amino acids. Looked up from germline, CDR1 is SGHRS and CDR2 is YFSETQ. Here the CDR3 reads CASSTGQYYGYTF. CDR3 nucleotide sequence: TGCGCCAGCAGCACAGGACAGTACTATGGCTACACCTTC.

This chain links TRBV11-2 with TRBJ2-1, with 14 nucleotides matching TRBD2. The CDR3 runs 16 residues. The junction had 8 bases not matched to a gene; V was cut back by 5 bases and J by 8 bases. Germline values: CDR1 SGHAT, CDR2 FQNNGV. CDR3 DNA: TGTGCCAGCAGCCCGGGACTAGCGGGAGCCATATATGAGCAGTTCTTC. Its protein is CASSPGLAGAIYEQFF.

The rearrangement links TRBV5-1 to TRBJ2-1; 14 bases fit TRBD2. This CDR3 contains 18 residues. V shed 0 bases and J 8 bases; nucleotides not matched to a gene: 10. From germline, CDR1 is SGHRS and CDR2 YFSETQ. CDR3 region: CASSLALYGTSGSYEQFF. The CDR3 DNA is TGCGCCAGCAGCTTGGCATTATACGGGACTAGCGGGAGTTATGAGCAGTTCTTC.

This clone was picked up one time. The J gene is TRBJ2-2, the V gene TRBV10-3; 8 bases map to TRBD1. The CDR3 consists of 16 residues. Losses at the gene ends were 4 bases for V and 3 bases for J; bases not matched to a gene: 7. From germline, CDR1 is ENHRY and CDR2 SYGVKD. This CDR3 is CAISGPDRGDTGELFF. DNA for the CDR3: TGTGCCATCAGTGGGCCAGACAGGGGAGACACCGGGGAGCTGTTTTTT.

The table lists this clone with a few counts. This CDR3 is CASSEGTYNEQFF. The DNA of the CDR3 is TGTGCCAGCAGTGAAGGGACCTACAATGAGCAGTTCTTC. J is TRBJ2-1 and V is TRBV25-1; D unclear. V was pared by 2 bases and J by 2 bases, with 4 bases between. Germline V gene sequence: CDR1 MGHDK, CDR2 SYGVNS. The CDR3 is 13 amino acids.

The chain joins TRBV12-5 to TRBJ2-1, with 7 bases fitting TRBD1. There are 14 residues in the CDR3. With V trimmed by 1 base and J by 4 bases, 1 base remained unmatched. CDR1 and CDR2 (germline): LGHNT, FRNRAP. DNA for the CDR3: TGTGCTAGTGGTTTGGGGACAGGTTACAATGAGCAGTTCTTC. It is translated as CASGLGTGYNEQFF.

The V gene is TRBV4-2, the J gene TRBJ1-2, with D maybe TRBD1 (5 bases). Trimming left V 5 bases short and J 4 bases short, with 20 bases between. Per germline, CDR1 LGHNA and CDR2 YNFKEQ. This CDR3 spans 16 amino acids. CDR3 DNA: TGTGCCAGCAGCGGGGGGACCCAACTCGGCACCTATGGCTACACCTTC. It is translated as CASSGGTQLGTYGYTF.

This sequence joins TRBV28 and TRBJ2-7; tentatively, D is TRBD2 (6 bases). This CDR3 has 14 amino acids. V lost 5 bases and J lost 6, with 17 bases in between. Germline CDR1 reads MDHEN; CDR2 reads SYDVKM. Here the CDR3 reads CASSALPRRGEQYF. The DNA for the CDR3 is TGTGCCAGCAGTGCCCTTCCGCGGCGGGGCGAGCAGTACTTC.

CDR3 nucleotide sequence: TGTGCCTGGAGTGGGGATGGCCGCCAATTCTACGAGCAGTACTTC. This gives the protein CAWSGDGRQFYEQYF. The V call is TRBV30, the J call TRBJ2-7; no clear D gene. This CDR3 is 15 amino acids long. CDR1 and CDR2 from the germline V gene are GTSNPN and SVGIG (reference sequence). The ends were cut back, 1 base at V and 3 bases at J, with 16 bases in the middle.

This chain links TRBV28 with TRBJ2-1; 9 nucleotides match TRBD1. The V gene's germline CDR1 is MDHEN and CDR2 SYDVKM. V trimming: 2 bases; J trimming: 4 bases; junction bases outside the gene matches: 12. This CDR3 region has 18 residues. CDR3 region: CASSLRQDGQGYYNEQFF. CDR3 coding DNA: TGTGCCAGCAGTTTACGACAAGACGGACAGGGGTATTACAATGAGCAGTTCTTC.

This clone was recorded only once. V usage is TRBV14 and J usage is TRBJ2-2; 9 bases are shared with TRBD1. This CDR3 has 15 amino acids. CDR1 is SGHDN, CDR2 FVKESK, per germline. J gave up 7 bases and V 3 bases, and 6 bases lay outside the gene matches. The CDR3 is CASSQTGGRNGELFF. Written as DNA, the CDR3 is TGTGCCAGCAGCCAGACAGGGGGAAGGAACGGGGAGCTGTTTTTT.